Listed below are T cell receptor beta chains from one sample, sequenced in a study of blood T cell repertoires in COVID-19. Assay: immunoSEQ multiplex PCR; the TCRdb copy retains only in-frame clones and omits some. The sample carries around 170,000 clones, 65% to 90% recorded once. Specimen: peripheral blood. These receptors were obtained from a man aged 50-59 years with active or convalescent COVID-19. Both conserved end residues are part of each CDR3. Clone size is given for some rows only: seen once, a few or many times, or a class if the clone is expanded.

j_gene: TRBJ1-4; abundance: -; v_gene: TRBV4-2; CDR3aa: CASSQSFSGGEKLFF
j_gene: TRBJ1-5; abundance: -; v_gene: TRBV3-1/TRBV3-2; CDR3aa: CASSQGQGAGQPQHF
j_gene: TRBJ1-3; abundance: -; v_gene: TRBV4-1; CDR3aa: CASSQAHRAGNTIYF
j_gene: TRBJ1-6; abundance: -; v_gene: TRBV6-5; CDR3aa: CASTKTGGFSPLHF
j_gene: TRBJ1-1; abundance: -; v_gene: TRBV5-1; CDR3aa: CASSLGRTEAFF
j_gene: TRBJ2-2; abundance: -; v_gene: TRBV18; CDR3aa: CASSPPSKTGELFF
j_gene: TRBJ1-2; abundance: few; v_gene: TRBV14; CDR3aa: CASSRQSNYGYTF
j_gene: TRBJ1-5; abundance: -; v_gene: TRBV23-1; CDR3aa: CASSPPRPQHF
j_gene: TRBJ1-2; abundance: once; v_gene: TRBV7-2; CDR3aa: CASTPTGPSSNYGYTF
j_gene: TRBJ1-2; abundance: -; v_gene: TRBV25-1; CDR3aa: CASSEQTGHIYGYTF
j_gene: TRBJ1-2; abundance: few; v_gene: TRBV7-2; CDR3aa: CASSLGQGSSYGYTF
j_gene: TRBJ1-5; abundance: once; v_gene: TRBV6-5; CDR3aa: CASRGQGNQPQHF
j_gene: TRBJ2-7; abundance: -; v_gene: TRBV6-5; CDR3aa: CASTKTGEYEQYF
j_gene: TRBJ2-3; abundance: -; v_gene: TRBV19; CDR3aa: CASSTGVGGSTDTQYF
j_gene: TRBJ1-1; abundance: few; v_gene: TRBV10-3; CDR3aa: CATQGDRGRVNTEAFF
j_gene: TRBJ1-4; abundance: -; v_gene: TRBV4-2; CDR3aa: CASSQDSQTTNEKLFF
j_gene: TRBJ2-3; abundance: once; v_gene: TRBV7-7; CDR3aa: CASSSTGLMDTQYF
j_gene: TRBJ1-1; abundance: -; v_gene: TRBV25-1; CDR3aa: CASRDSYTEAFF
j_gene: TRBJ2-7; abundance: -; v_gene: TRBV7-6; CDR3aa: CASSLAVTVGAPPYEQYF
j_gene: TRBJ1-2; abundance: -; v_gene: TRBV5-1; CDR3aa: CASSFNPGQGDYGYTF
j_gene: TRBJ1-6; abundance: once; v_gene: TRBV5-4; CDR3aa: CASSAPGQGRSPLHF
j_gene: TRBJ1-2; abundance: -; v_gene: TRBV5-6; CDR3aa: CASSLATGTNYF
j_gene: TRBJ1-3; abundance: -; v_gene: TRBV30; CDR3aa: CAWLPLAGVAGNTIYF
j_gene: TRBJ1-1; abundance: once; v_gene: TRBV6-5; CDR3aa: CASKRGNTEAFF
j_gene: TRBJ2-5; abundance: -; v_gene: TRBV7-3; CDR3aa: CASSSLGIGETQYF
j_gene: TRBJ1-4; abundance: -; v_gene: TRBV30; CDR3aa: CAWSQAPTNEKLFF
j_gene: TRBJ2-7; abundance: -; v_gene: TRBV5-6; CDR3aa: CASSLGTSGDYEQYF